The 14 T cell receptor beta chains presented below share a single source sample, sequenced in a study of spatial heterogeneity in lung cancer. Specified time point: sample taken at primary tumor resection. Unsorted whole RNA from tumor, nontumor lung or frozen PBMC underwent sequencing. MiXCR, applied by TCRdb to the 5' RACE reads, yields one record per CDR3 protein. This table has around 20,000 distinct CDR3 sequences, 15% to 20% appearing once. The starting material was PBMCs, obtained at surgery. These receptor sequences come from a male donor with early-stage non-small cell lung cancer.

To note about this clonotype: This may arise from a read error, as a much more abundant clone is one base away. The genes are TRBV7-2 and TRBJ1-4; no clear D gene. Per germline, CDR1 SGHTA and CDR2 FQGNSA. Trimming took 1 base from V and 6 from J, leaving 9 bases between them. CDR3 length: 14 amino acids. The CDR3 region has the DNA TGTGCCAGCAGCTTAGATCTCAGGTATGAAAAACTGTTTTTT. It translates to CASSLDLRYEKLFF. The full variable domain, in which reference TRBV7-2 and TRBJ1-4 provide the parts outside the CDR3, is GAGVSQSPSNKVTEKGKDVELRCDPISGHTALYWYRQSLGQGLEFLIYFQGNSAPDKSGLPSDRFSAERTGGSVSTLTIQRTQQEDSAVYLCASSLDLRYEKLFFGSGTQLSVL.

The J gene is TRBJ2-2, the V gene TRBV9, with 15 bases matching TRBD2. The CDR3 loop spans 17 amino acids. CDR1 is SGDLS and CDR2 is YYNGEE in the germline V gene. The V and J ends lost 5 bases and 2 bases, in that order; junction bases with no gene match: 4. CDR3 region: CASRTGLAGGNTGELFF. The CDR3 DNA sequence: TGTGCCAGCAGGACGGGACTAGCGGGGGGAAACACCGGGGAGCTGTTTTTT.

This clonotype has at least ten counts. This chain links TRBV27 with TRBJ1-5; D perhaps matches TRBD1 (5 bases). CDR3 length: 17 residues. CDR1 and CDR2 from the germline V gene are MNHEY and SMNVEV (reference sequence). V gave up 2 bases and J gave up 0 bases, with 14 bases separating them. This CDR3 reads CASSLQGHGDSNQPQHF. As DNA, the CDR3 is TGTGCCAGCAGTTTACAGGGCCATGGGGATAGCAATCAGCCCCAGCATTTT.

The sample holds many counts of this clonotype. The V gene is TRBV18, the J gene TRBJ1-6; D is undetermined. Germline loops: CDR1 KGHSH, CDR2 LQKENI. The V and J ends lost 6 bases and 4 bases respectively, with 19 bases between them. The CDR3 totals 17 residues. In DNA form, the CDR3 reads TGTGCCAGCTCGTTCCCCCGCGGGTCTACTTATAATTCACCCCTCCACTTT. It is translated as CASSFPRGSTYNSPLHF.

A few counts support this clonotype. The CDR3 loop reads CASSVPDTQYF. CDR3 coding DNA: TGCGCCAGCAGTGTCCCTGATACGCAGTATTTT. This chain uses TRBV10-2 with TRBJ2-3; unclear D gene. The CDR3 loop spans 11 amino acids. V was pared by 4 bases and J by 6 bases, with 5 bases between. Germline V gene data show CDR1 as WSHSY and CDR2 as SAAADI.

By share of the sample, this clonotype is medium-sized. The chain links TRBV7-8 to TRBJ1-1; no firm D call. Germline V gene lookup returns CDR1 SGHVS and CDR2 FQNEAQ. Trimming pared 2 bases from V and 1 base from J, leaving 5 bases between. This CDR3 spans 13 amino acids. The CDR3 protein is CASSLQPNTEAFF. DNA for the CDR3: TGTGCCAGCAGCTTACAGCCGAACACTGAAGCTTTCTTT.

The rearrangement uses TRBV24-1 and TRBJ1-1; TRBD1 matches 9 bases. The CDR3 is 13 amino acids. CDR1 is KGHDR, CDR2 SFDVKD, per germline. V lost 9 bases and J lost 3; bases outside the gene matches: 4. For the CDR3, the DNA is TGTGCCACCCGGGACAGGGCGGACACTGAAGCTTTCTTT. It is translated as CATRDRADTEAFF.

This clonotype was seen at least ten times. The rearrangement joins TRBV10-3 to TRBJ1-5, with 7 positions matching TRBD1. Germline V gives CDR1 ENHRY, CDR2 SYGVKD. The CDR3 is 14 amino acids. V lost 11 bases and J lost 7; bases outside the gene matches: 14. The CDR3 DNA reads TGTGCCTCATGGGAAGGGGGCATGGTACAGCCCCAGCATTTT. Residues: CASWEGGMVQPQHF.

The rearrangement joins TRBV7-9 to TRBJ2-7; tentative D call: TRBD1 (5 bases). The CDR3 consists of 14 residues. Trimming took 3 bases from V and 4 from J, leaving 13 bases between them. Looked up from germline, CDR1 is SEHNR and CDR2 is FQNEAQ (reference sequence). CDR3 protein: CASSFLQGAYEQYF. In nucleotides, the CDR3 is TGTGCCAGCAGCTTCTTGCAGGGTGCATACGAGCAGTACTTC. Full variable domain (rest looked up from reference TRBV7-9 and TRBJ2-7): DTGVSQNPRHKITKRGQNVTFRCDPISEHNRLYWYRQTLGQGPEFLTYFQNEAQLEKSRLLSDRFSAERPKGSFSTLEIQRTEQGDSAMYLCASSFLQGAYEQYFGPGTRLTVT.

In this sample, this clonotype turned up many times. The chain couples TRBV6-5 to TRBJ1-5, with unresolved D. Trimming cost V 0 bases and J 0 bases, with 6 bases left between them. Germline CDR1 MNHEY, CDR2 SVGAGI. The CDR3 loop spans 15 amino acids. The DNA of the CDR3 is TGTGCCAGCAGTTACTCGCGTAATAGCAATCAGCCCCAGCATTTT. It encodes CASSYSRNSNQPQHF.

This clonotype was counted at least ten times. This rearrangement joins TRBV20-1 to TRBJ2-1; 9 positions match TRBD2. Germline CDR1 reads DFQATT; CDR2 reads SNEGSKA (reference sequence). The V and J ends lost 5 bases and 3 bases, in that order; junction bases with no gene match: 8. The CDR3 sequence is 15 residues long. The CDR3 nucleotides read TGCAGTGCTCCAGCGGGGACTAGCTACTACAATGAGCAGTTCTTC. Protein: CSAPAGTSYYNEQFF.

This clonotype was found many times. The rearrangement links TRBV5-1 to TRBJ2-7, with D maybe TRBD2 (5 bases). CDR3 length: 15 amino acids. V lost 0 bases and J 2 bases, leaving 12 bases between the germline ends. The germline V gene encodes CDR1 SGHRS and CDR2 YFSETQ. CDR3 in amino acids: CASSLGGEPTYEQYF. CDR3 coding DNA: TGCGCCAGCAGCTTGGGGGGAGAACCTACCTACGAGCAGTACTTC.

This clonotype was detected many times. This rearrangement joins TRBV10-2 to TRBJ1-1; D gene ambiguous. This CDR3 comprises 14 residues. The V gene's germline CDR1 is WSHSY and CDR2 SAAADI. Trimming removed 7 bases at V and 5 bases at J, with 17 bases between. The CDR3 protein is CASNLSSRKTEAFF. CDR3 nucleotide sequence: TGCGCCAGCAATTTGTCCTCAAGGAAGACTGAAGCTTTCTTT.

This clonotype has only one observation. The chain uses TRBV12-3 or TRBV12-4 and TRBJ1-3; D is possibly TRBD1 (6 bases). Trimming removed 5 bases at V and 1 base at J, with 27 bases between. The CDR3 is made up of 20 amino acids. CDR3 region: CASSGGLGQWSGKSGNTIYF. CDR3 sequence (DNA): TGTGCCAGCAGTGGGGGCCTGGGACAATGGTCCGGGAAATCTGGAAACACCATATATTTT.